This TCR beta chain was observed in a study of cytomegalovirus exposure and HLA in healthy donors. Findings and limits, study-wide: In a later analysis, the majority of CMV-associated beta chains seemingly showed HLA restriction.

A word on this clone: Its cognate antigen is unknown.

Healthy people donating bone marrow made up the donors. Both 60 Vbeta primers and 13 Jbeta primers went into the PCR. Profiled with immunoSEQ multiplex PCR; TCRdb holds only in-frame clones, not every one. The data contain 170,000 or so clones, around 84% of them singletons. The V end was cut by 4 bases, the J end by 2 bases, with 15 bases between. Germline V gene lookup returns CDR1 SGHDT and CDR2 YYEEEE. The CDR3 has 15 residues. The sequenced sample consisted of PBMCs. The receptor was isolated from a woman aged 40-49 years in good health and CMV-seronegative. V gene TRBV5-6 combines with J gene TRBJ1-1, with D maybe TRBD1 (5 bases). In nucleotides, the CDR3 is TGTGCCAGCAGCGCGGGGGTCTGGGGTAACACTGAAGCTTTCTTT. This encodes CASSAGVWGNTEAFF. The complete variable domain, with remaining parts taken from reference TRBV5-6 and TRBJ1-1, reads DAGVTQSPTHLIKTRGQQVTLRCSPKSGHDTVSWYQQALGQGPQFIFQYYEEEERQRGNFPDRFSGHQFPNYSSELNVNALLLGDSALYLCASSAGVWGNTEAFFGQGTRLTVV.